One sample yielded the 15 T cell receptor beta chains listed below, sequenced in a study of blood T cells in healthy people across ages. Then a second PCR, running roughly 7 to 11 cycles, was carried out with a sample-barcoded 5' primer and a J-beta primer mix. TCRdb analysed the 5' RACE reads with MiXCR anew, one entry per CDR3 protein. This table holds roughly 800,000 distinct CDR3 sequences, approximately 24% found once. These data are also associated with another study on T cells of mothers and their children.

The sequenced sample consisted of blood. The receptors come from a boy aged 5-17 years in good health.

This clonotype was observed a handful of times. The rearrangement joins TRBV27 to TRBJ2-4; a weak D match, TRBD1 (5 bases). The CDR3 spans 13 residues. CDR1 MNHEY and CDR2 SMNVEV come from the germline V gene (reference sequence). Trimming cost V 2 bases and J 6 bases, with 8 bases left between them. This CDR3 is CASSLQDTNIQYF. In DNA, the CDR3 is TGTGCCAGCAGTTTACAGGACACAAACATTCAGTACTTC.

V usage is TRBV7-9 and J usage is TRBJ1-2; D perhaps matches TRBD1 (5 bases). CDR3 length equals 15 residues. The germline CDR1 and CDR2 sequences are SEHNR and FQNEAQ (reference sequence). V lost 5 bases and J 0 bases, leaving 13 bases between the germline ends. The CDR3 coding sequence is TGTGCCAGCAGCGGGGGGACGGACCCTAACTATGGCTACACCTTC. This gives the protein CASSGGTDPNYGYTF.

This chain links TRBV29-1 with TRBJ2-3; no clear D. Germline V lookup: CDR1 SQVTM, CDR2 ANQGSEA. The ends were cut back, 0 bases at V and 4 bases at J, with 5 bases in the middle. This CDR3 is 12 amino acids long. The CDR3 loop reads CSVEELADTQYF. For the CDR3, the DNA is TGCAGCGTTGAAGAGTTGGCAGATACGCAGTATTTT.

There are a few counts of this clonotype. The rearrangement joins TRBV24-1 to TRBJ1-4, with a tentative D call TRBD1 (5 bases). Germline V gene data show CDR1 as KGHDR and CDR2 as SFDVKD. The CDR3 is 13 amino acids. The ends were cut back, 9 bases at V and 6 bases at J, with 13 bases in the middle. CDR3 nucleotide sequence: TGTGCCACCCGCGTAGGGACCTATGAAAAACTGTTTTTT. Its protein is CATRVGTYEKLFF.

V usage is TRBV7-3 and J usage is TRBJ2-5; D uncertain. Trimming removed 2 bases at V and 7 bases at J, with 11 bases between. The germline V gene encodes CDR1 SGHTA and CDR2 FQGTGA. The CDR3 consists of 13 residues. The CDR3 is CASSLVLEGTQYF. For the CDR3, the DNA is TGTGCCAGCAGCTTAGTACTGGAAGGGACCCAGTACTTC.

The chain joins TRBV20-1 to TRBJ2-1; TRBD2 agrees at 8 bases. In germline, CDR1 is DFQATT, CDR2 SNEGSKA (reference sequence). J lost 7 bases, V lost 6 bases, and 20 bases had no gene match. The CDR3 is made up of 17 amino acids. The CDR3 sequence is CSAARGVAGSGNNEQFF. The CDR3 DNA reads TGCAGTGCCGCCCGGGGAGTAGCGGGGTCGGGGAATAATGAGCAGTTCTTC.

This clonotype was detected a few times. The chain couples TRBV9 to TRBJ1-2, with a tentative D call TRBD1 (5 bases). The CDR3 is made up of 16 amino acids. V lost 0 bases to trimming and J lost 4 bases, with 16 bases between them. Per germline, CDR1 SGDLS and CDR2 YYNGEE. In DNA, the CDR3 is TGTGCCAGCAGCGTAGATTTCGGGACCGGTTTCTATGGCTACACCTTC. This sequence encodes CASSVDFGTGFYGYTF.

This clonotype occurred once. The gene calls are TRBV10-3 and TRBJ2-2; D possibly corresponds to TRBD2 (6 bases). Trimming took off 3 bases at V and 5 bases at J, with 16 bases between the two ends. CDR1 is ENHRY, CDR2 SYGVKD, per germline. This CDR3 is built from 16 residues. The CDR3 DNA is TGTGCCATCAGTGAAAGGGACTTCGCGAGAACCGGGGAGCTGTTTTTT. Translation gives CAISERDFARTGELFF.

The table lists this clonotype with a few counts. The chain employs TRBV12-3 or TRBV12-4 and TRBJ2-7; D remains ambiguous. V was cut by 7 bases and J by 0 bases, with 16 bases left in between. The CDR3 sequence is 15 residues long. CDR3 in amino acids: CASTPQRPPSYEQYF. CDR3 bases: TGTGCCAGCACCCCCCAGAGGCCTCCCTCCTACGAGCAGTACTTC.

The J gene is TRBJ2-7, the V gene TRBV29-1, with D possibly being TRBD2 (7 bases). V dropped 5 bases and J dropped 4 bases, with 18 bases sitting between them. This CDR3 has 14 amino acids. Germline CDR1 is SQVTM and CDR2 is ANQGSEA. The CDR3: CSVLGGGVLYEQYF. For the CDR3, the DNA is TGCAGCGTTTTGGGCGGGGGCGTTTTGTACGAGCAGTACTTC.

The chain recombines TRBV11-2 with TRBJ2-6; D is tentatively TRBD1 or TRBD2 (5 bases each). V was trimmed by 6 bases and J by 0 bases, leaving 15 bases between them. Per the germline V gene, CDR1 is SGHAT and CDR2 is FQNNGV. The CDR3 is 17 amino acids. CDR3 nucleotides: TGTGCCAGCAGAAATCCAGGGACCATCTCTGGGGCCAACGTCCTGACTTTC. Translation gives CASRNPGTISGANVLTF.

V and J are TRBV6-4 and TRBJ1-2, with TRBD1 identical over 9 bases. CDR1 and CDR2 (germline): MRHNA, SNTAGT. The CDR3 runs 15 residues. J lost 5 bases, V lost 5 bases, and 9 bases had no gene match. The CDR3 spells CASSPGTGIAYGYTF. The CDR3 coding sequence is TGTGCCAGCAGTCCCGGGACAGGGATCGCGTATGGCTACACCTTC.

This clonotype was observed a few times. This rearrangement joins TRBV20-1 to TRBJ2-5; 11 bases line up with TRBD2. The J call may be mistaken, given a closer DNA end match to TRBJ2-7. Per germline, CDR1 DFQATT and CDR2 SNEGSKA (reference sequence). This CDR3 region has 14 residues. The CDR3 DNA is TGCAGTGCTAGCTCTAGCGGGGGGACTTACGAGCAGTACTTC. It encodes CSASSSGGTYEQYF.

The rearrangement uses TRBV4-3 and TRBJ1-2; D not certain. Per germline, CDR1 LGHNA and CDR2 YSLEER. The CDR3 contains 15 residues. The V and J ends lost 0 bases and 4 bases respectively, with 12 bases between them. In DNA form, the CDR3 reads TGCGCCAGCAGCCAAGAGCGACCAGAACTCTATGGCTACACCTTC. It encodes CASSQERPELYGYTF.

The chain recombines TRBV6-2 or TRBV6-3 with TRBJ1-2; D is uncertain. The CDR3 totals 14 residues. Germline CDR1 MNHEY, CDR2 SVGEGT. The V end was cut by 5 bases, the J end by 0 bases, with 10 bases between. This CDR3 reads CASSDPMTNYGYTF. CDR3 bases: TGTGCCAGCAGTGACCCTATGACTAACTATGGCTACACCTTC.